The rows below give T cell receptor beta chains drawn from one sample of a study of cytomegalovirus exposure and HLA in healthy donors. Using immunoSEQ multiplex PCR, the repertoire was profiled, and TCRdb retains in-frame clones only, with some absent. This sample's table has 200,000 to 250,000 clones. Sequenced sample: PBMCs. Receptor source: a girl aged 2-15 years in good health and CMV-seropositive. The CDR3 runs from the conserved cysteine through the conserved F or W. Fields, in order: D gene, V gene, CDR3 protein. A D gene is named only where the DNA matches it firmly.

TRBD1,TRBV10-1,CADKGGRDCPSNMLYEQYF
NA,TRBV6-5,CASSYGHKPDTQYF
TRBD1,TRBV11-3,CASSSRGQAEETQYF
TRBD1,TRBV11-2,CASRNTGTAKWYF
TRBD2,TRBV25-1,CASSDPSGNEQFF
TRBD1,TRBV18,CASSPTGGPTTNEKLFF
TRBD1,TRBV28,CASSGGTVPLPQHF
TRBD2,TRBV9,CASSPGLALTDTQYF
TRBD1,TRBV2,CASSEVRGGAYEQYF
NA,TRBV28,CASSLAAGIYEQYF
NA,TRBV7-9,CASSPDIRSGNTIYF
TRBD2,TRBV11-3,CASSLWGGLAGYNEQFF
NA,TRBV10-3,CAAGPGTYEQYF
TRBD2,TRBV2,CASSGEGLAANEQFF
NA,TRBV7-2,CASRSGSEETQYF